This passage covers 17 T cell receptor beta chains from one sample sequenced in a study of beta chain features in type 1 diabetes. Study observations and caveats: Moderately but significantly shorter TCRB CDR3s were found in Type 1 diabetes patients in all four CD4+ subsets.

No antigens are known for them. Investigators reverse transcribed all isolated RNA, so they sequenced expressed TCRB transcripts. The table came from immunoSEQ multiplex PCR; TCRdb's copy has only in-frame clones and leaves some out. The table has about 650,000 clones, roughly an eighth seen once. Sample: naive CD4+ T cells from blood. These receptors were taken from a man aged 25-45 years with type 1 diabetes.

The V and J genes are TRBV6-5 and TRBJ2-2; unclear D gene. The V end was cut by 5 bases, the J end by 5 bases, with 12 bases between. The CDR3 runs 14 residues. Germline loops: CDR1 MNHEY, CDR2 SVGAGI. CDR3 sequence: CASSHGGITGELFF. The CDR3 DNA reads TGTGCCAGCAGTCACGGTGGGATTACCGGGGAGCTGTTTTTT.

The genes are TRBV4-2 and TRBJ1-1, with no clear D. This CDR3 region has 14 residues. The germline CDR1 and CDR2 sequences are LGHNA and YNFKEQ. The V end was cut by 4 bases, the J end by 1 base, with 10 bases between. CDR3 DNA sequence: TGTGCCAGCAGCCCCCGGACGGGGAACACTGAAGCTTTCTTT. Protein: CASSPRTGNTEAFF.

This clone has only a few counts. The chain joins TRBV7-9 to TRBJ2-1; 10 bases map to TRBD2. Germline-derived CDR1 and CDR2 are SEHNR and FQNEAQ (reference sequence). The V and J ends lost 5 bases and 1 base, in that order; junction bases with no gene match: 5. This CDR3 has 16 amino acids. In DNA form, the CDR3 reads TGTGCCAGCAGCACTAGCGGGGCAGCTTCCTACAATGAGCAGTTCTTC. Encoded protein: CASSTSGAASYNEQFF.

This clone was seen a handful of times. V and J are TRBV9 and TRBJ2-3; 10 bases are a match to TRBD2. CDR1 SGDLS and CDR2 YYNGEE come from the germline V gene. The CDR3 covers 16 residues. After removal of 0 bases from V and 3 bases from J, the junction contained 4 bases not matched to a gene. In nucleotides, the CDR3 is TGTGCCAGCAGCGTAGCGCCACTAGCGGGGACAGATACGCAGTATTTT. Protein: CASSVAPLAGTDTQYF.

The sample holds a few counts of this clone. The chain combines TRBV13 with TRBJ2-1, with TRBD1 matching over 9 bases. V was clipped by 4 bases and J by 6 bases; unmatched bases: 10. Germline V CDR1 and CDR2: PRHDT, FYEKMQ (reference sequence). This CDR3 region has 16 residues. CDR3 bases: TGTGCCAGCAGCTCTCTCCCGGGACAGGGAAGCAATGAGCAGTTCTTC. Its translation: CASSSLPGQGSNEQFF.

V usage is TRBV27 and J usage is TRBJ1-2; TRBD1 is a possible D gene (5 bases). This CDR3 contains 15 residues. The germline V gene has CDR1 MNHEY and CDR2 SMNVEV (reference sequence). Trimming took 6 bases from V and 4 from J, leaving 18 bases between them. CDR3 amino acids: CASSRYGGSGYGYTF. CDR3 DNA sequence: TGTGCCAGCAGCCGATACGGGGGTTCGGGCTATGGCTACACCTTC.

The chain couples TRBV7-3 to TRBJ1-2, with a tentative D call TRBD1 (5 bases). The CDR3 runs 13 residues. Germline-derived CDR1 and CDR2 are SGHTA and FQGTGA. With 2 bases removed from V and 7 bases from J, the gap between germline ends came to 11 bases. CDR3 sequence (DNA): TGTGCCAGCAGCTTATTATCAGGGTTTGGCTACACCTTC. This translates into CASSLLSGFGYTF.

The chain combines TRBV4-3 with TRBJ1-2; D perhaps matches TRBD1 (5 bases). Germline V gene sequence: CDR1 LGHNA, CDR2 YSLEER. V lost 2 bases, J lost 5 bases, and 9 bases lay in between. The CDR3 extends over 13 amino acids. In DNA form, the CDR3 reads TGCGCCAGCAGCCAAAATGGGGGATATGGCTACACCTTC. Translating it yields CASSQNGGYGYTF.

V is TRBV4-3 and J is TRBJ2-1; 7 nucleotides align to TRBD2. Germline V gives CDR1 LGHNA, CDR2 YSLEER. V shed 1 base, J shed 5 bases, and the junction held 5 bases outside the gene matches. CDR3 length: 15 amino acids. The DNA of the CDR3 is TGCGCCAGCAGCCAAGCGGGGGGTCCCAACAATGAGCAGTTCTTC. It encodes CASSQAGGPNNEQFF.

The chain links TRBV5-6 to TRBJ2-2, with D uncertain. Deletions cut 1 base from V and 6 bases from J, with 4 bases between. The CDR3 extends over 12 amino acids. CDR1 and CDR2 from the germline V gene are SGHDT and YYEEEE. CDR3 sequence (DNA): TGTGCCAGCAGCTTGTGGTCCGGGGAGCTGTTTTTT. It translates to CASSLWSGELFF. The whole variable domain, filled in from reference TRBV5-6 and TRBJ2-2, reads DAGVTQSPTHLIKTRGQQVTLRCSPKSGHDTVSWYQQALGQGPQFIFQYYEEEERQRGNFPDRFSGHQFPNYSSELNVNALLLGDSALYLCASSLWSGELFFGEGSRLTVL.

V and J are TRBV18 and TRBJ2-6, with D tentatively TRBD1 or TRBD2 (5 bases each). V was clipped by 2 bases and J by 2 bases, with 10 bases between them. Germline loops: CDR1 KGHSH, CDR2 LQKENI. The CDR3 totals 16 residues. The CDR3 here is CASSPRGVPGANVLTF. CDR3 DNA sequence: TGTGCCAGCTCACCAAGGGGAGTCCCTGGGGCCAACGTCCTGACTTTC.

The gene calls are TRBV5-1 and TRBJ2-5; 7 bases are shared with TRBD2. With V trimmed by 4 bases and J by 1 base, 4 bases remained unmatched. This CDR3 is built from 14 residues. Germline V gene lookup returns CDR1 SGHRS and CDR2 YFSETQ. This chain's CDR3 is CASSATSSQETQYF. The CDR3 region has the DNA TGCGCCAGCAGCGCGACTAGCAGCCAAGAGACCCAGTACTTC.

This clone was detected many times. The rearrangement links TRBV7-2 to TRBJ2-7; no clear D. Deletions cut 2 bases from V and 6 bases from J, with 5 bases between. CDR1 and CDR2 (germline): SGHTA, FQGNSA. The CDR3 is made up of 11 amino acids. The CDR3, as DNA: TGTGCCAGCAGCTTATGGGGCGAGCAGTACTTC. Translating it yields CASSLWGEQYF.

The J gene is TRBJ1-5, the V gene TRBV7-2; the D is unclear. Looked up from germline, CDR1 is SGHTA and CDR2 is FQGNSA. With 3 bases removed from V and 3 bases from J, the gap between germline ends came to 6 bases. The CDR3 is 13 residues long. CDR3 coding DNA: TGTGCCAGCAGCTTTGAGACCAATCAGCCCCAGCATTTT. Amino acids: CASSFETNQPQHF.

This clone was picked up a small number of times. V is TRBV29-1 and J is TRBJ2-1; D remains ambiguous. The CDR3 runs to 12 residues. Trimming removed 1 base from V and 9 bases from J, with 10 bases in between. Germline assignment: CDR1 SQVTM and CDR2 ANQGSEA. The CDR3 here is CSVEGSAGEQFF. The CDR3 DNA reads as TGCAGCGTTGAAGGCTCAGCTGGTGAGCAGTTCTTC.

The chain has TRBV2 and TRBJ1-5; a weak D match, TRBD1 (6 bases). The CDR3 is 15 residues long. V was pared by 6 bases and J by 8 bases, with 20 bases between. Germline CDR1 reads SNHLY; CDR2 reads FYNNEI. DNA for the CDR3: TGTGCCAGCAGCCGTTTACAGGGTTTTACGGAGCCCCAGCATTTT. This translates into CASSRLQGFTEPQHF.

The chain recombines TRBV7-2 with TRBJ2-5, with 13 positions matching TRBD2. The V gene end was trimmed by 1 base and the J gene end by 7 bases; junction bases not matched to a gene: 6. CDR1 and CDR2 (germline): SGHTA, FQGNSA. This CDR3 is built from 16 residues. CDR3 amino acids: CASSLETSGGAGTQYF. The DNA for the CDR3 is TGTGCCAGCAGCTTAGAAACTAGCGGGGGGGCAGGGACCCAGTACTTC.